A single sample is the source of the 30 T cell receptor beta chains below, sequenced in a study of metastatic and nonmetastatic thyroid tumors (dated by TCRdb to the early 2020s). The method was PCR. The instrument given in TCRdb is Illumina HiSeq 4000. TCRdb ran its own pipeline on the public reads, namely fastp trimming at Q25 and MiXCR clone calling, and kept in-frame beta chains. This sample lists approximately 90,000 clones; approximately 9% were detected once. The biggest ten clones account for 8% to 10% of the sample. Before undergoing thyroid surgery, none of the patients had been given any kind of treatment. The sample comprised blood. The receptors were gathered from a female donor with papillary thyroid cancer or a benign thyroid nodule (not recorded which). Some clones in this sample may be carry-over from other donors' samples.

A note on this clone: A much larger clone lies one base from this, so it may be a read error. The CDR3 here is CASSLGTAMNTGELLF. The CDR3 nucleotides are TGTGCCAGCAGCTTGGGCACCGCCATGAACACCGGGGAGCTGCTTTTT. This chain joins TRBV7-6 and TRBJ2-2; D might be TRBD2 (5 bases). From germline, CDR1 is SGHVS and CDR2 FNYEAQ. The CDR3 has 16 amino acids. Drawing the rest from reference TRBV7-6 and TRBJ2-2, the complete variable domain is GAGVSQSPRYKVTKRGQDVALRCDPISGHVSLYWYRQALGQGPEFLTYFNYEAQQDKSGLPNDRFSAERPEGSISTLTIQRTEQRDSAMYRCASSLGTAMNTGELLFGEGSRLTVL.

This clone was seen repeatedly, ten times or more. CDR3 nucleotide sequence: TGTGCCAGCACCATAAAGAGGGGGCAGTGGGAGACCCAGTACTTC. Translated, it gives CASTIKRGQWETQYF. The chain recombines TRBV2 with TRBJ2-5; 7 bases are a match to TRBD1. The CDR3 length is 15 residues. V shed 7 bases, J shed 5 bases, and the junction held 13 bases outside the gene matches. Germline V CDR1 and CDR2: SNHLY, FYNNEI.

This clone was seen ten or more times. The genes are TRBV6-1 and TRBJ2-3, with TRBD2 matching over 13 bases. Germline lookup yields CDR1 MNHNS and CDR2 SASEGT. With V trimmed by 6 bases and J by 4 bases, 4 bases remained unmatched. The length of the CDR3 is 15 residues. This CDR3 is CASRPTSGGADTQYF. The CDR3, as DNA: TGTGCCAGCAGGCCTACTAGCGGGGGGGCAGATACGCAGTATTTT.

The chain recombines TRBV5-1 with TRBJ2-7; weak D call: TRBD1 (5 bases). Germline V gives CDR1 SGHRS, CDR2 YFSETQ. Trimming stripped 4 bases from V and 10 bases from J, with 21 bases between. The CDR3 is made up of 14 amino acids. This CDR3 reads CASSRTLQKETQYF. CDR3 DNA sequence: TGCGCCAGCAGCCGGACATTGCAGAAGGAAACCCAGTACTTC.

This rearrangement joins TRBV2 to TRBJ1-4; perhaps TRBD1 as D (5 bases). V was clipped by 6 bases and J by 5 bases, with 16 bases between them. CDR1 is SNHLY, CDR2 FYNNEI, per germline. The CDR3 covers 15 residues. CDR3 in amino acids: CASRLQGGSNEKLFF. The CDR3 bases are TGTGCCAGCAGGCTCCAGGGAGGAAGCAATGAAAAACTGTTTTTT. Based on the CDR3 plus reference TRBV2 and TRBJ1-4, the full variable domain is EPEVTQTPSHQVTQMGQEVILRCVPISNHLYFYWYRQILGQKVEFLVSFYNNEISEKSEIFDDQFSVERPDGSNFTLKIRSTKLEDSAMYFCASRLQGGSNEKLFFGSGTQLSVL.

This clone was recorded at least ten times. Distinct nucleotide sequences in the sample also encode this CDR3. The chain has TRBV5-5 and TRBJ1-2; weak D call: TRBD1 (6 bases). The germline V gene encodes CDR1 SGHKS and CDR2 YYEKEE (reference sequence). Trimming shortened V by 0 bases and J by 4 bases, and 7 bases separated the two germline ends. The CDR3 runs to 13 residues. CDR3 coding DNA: TGTGCCAGCAGCTTGGAGACAGGCTATGGCTACACCTTC. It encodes CASSLETGYGYTF.

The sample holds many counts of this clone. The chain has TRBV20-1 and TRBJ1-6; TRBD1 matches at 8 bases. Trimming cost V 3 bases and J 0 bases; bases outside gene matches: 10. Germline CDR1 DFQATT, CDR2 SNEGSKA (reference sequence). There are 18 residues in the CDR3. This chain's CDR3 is CSASPRQGLSSYNSPLHF. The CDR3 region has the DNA TGCAGTGCTAGCCCCCGACAGGGGCTAAGCTCCTATAATTCACCCCTCCACTTT.

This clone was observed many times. The CDR3, as DNA: TGTGCTAGTGGTTTGGAGGGAGGCGGTGGCTACACCTTC. Translating it yields CASGLEGGGGYTF. The chain employs TRBV12-5 and TRBJ1-2; D uncertain. In germline, CDR1 is LGHNT, CDR2 FRNRAP. The V and J ends lost 1 base and 7 bases respectively, with 10 bases between them. CDR3 length: 13 amino acids.

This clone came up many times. The CDR3 bases are TGTGCCAGCAGTGAGGGCAGGTTCGATGGGGCTAATGAAAAACTGTTTTTT. This sequence encodes CASSEGRFDGANEKLFF. The rearrangement links TRBV2 to TRBJ1-4; D remains ambiguous. Deletions cut 3 bases from V and 3 bases from J, with 17 bases between. CDR3 length equals 17 residues. Germline V gene lookup returns CDR1 SNHLY and CDR2 FYNNEI.

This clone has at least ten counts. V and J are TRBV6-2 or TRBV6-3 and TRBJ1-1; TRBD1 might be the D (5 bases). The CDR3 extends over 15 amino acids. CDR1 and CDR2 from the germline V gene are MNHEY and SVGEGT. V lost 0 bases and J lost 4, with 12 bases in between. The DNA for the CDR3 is TGTGCCAGCAGTTACTCGGGGGTTTGGAGCACTGAAGCTTTCTTT. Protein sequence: CASSYSGVWSTEAFF.

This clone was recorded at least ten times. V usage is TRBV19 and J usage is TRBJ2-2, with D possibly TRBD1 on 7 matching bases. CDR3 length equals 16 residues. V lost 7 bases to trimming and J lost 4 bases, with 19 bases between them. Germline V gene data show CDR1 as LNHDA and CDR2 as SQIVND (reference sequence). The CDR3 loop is CASTKAGGLGTGELFF. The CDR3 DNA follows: TGTGCCAGTACCAAAGCAGGGGGGCTTGGCACCGGGGAGCTGTTTTTT.

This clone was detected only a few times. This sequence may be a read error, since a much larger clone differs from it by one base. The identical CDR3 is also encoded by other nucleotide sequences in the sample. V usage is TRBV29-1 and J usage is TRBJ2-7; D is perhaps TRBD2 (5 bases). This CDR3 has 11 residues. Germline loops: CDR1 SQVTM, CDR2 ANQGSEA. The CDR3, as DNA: TGTAGCGAACGGAGTCCTAGAGAGCAGTACTTC. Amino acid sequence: CSERSPREQYF.

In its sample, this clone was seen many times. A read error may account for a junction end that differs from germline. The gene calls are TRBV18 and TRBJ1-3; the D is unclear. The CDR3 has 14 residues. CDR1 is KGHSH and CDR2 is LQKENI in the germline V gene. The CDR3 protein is CASLPGGSGNTIYF. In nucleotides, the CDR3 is TGTGCCAGCTTACCAGGAGGATCTGGAAACACCATATATTTT.

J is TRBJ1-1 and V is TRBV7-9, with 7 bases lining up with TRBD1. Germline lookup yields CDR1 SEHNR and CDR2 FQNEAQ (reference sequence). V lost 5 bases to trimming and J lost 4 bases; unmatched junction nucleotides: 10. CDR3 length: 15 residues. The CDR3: CASSLQTGTSTEAFF. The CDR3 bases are TGTGCCAGCAGCCTTCAGACAGGGACGAGCACTGAAGCTTTCTTT.

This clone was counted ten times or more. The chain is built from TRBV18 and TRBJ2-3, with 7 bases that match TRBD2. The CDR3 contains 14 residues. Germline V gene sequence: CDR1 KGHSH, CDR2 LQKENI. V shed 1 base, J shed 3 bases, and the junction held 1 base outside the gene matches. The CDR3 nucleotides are TGTGCCAGCTCACCACAGCGGGGTACAGATACGCAGTATTTT. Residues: CASSPQRGTDTQYF.

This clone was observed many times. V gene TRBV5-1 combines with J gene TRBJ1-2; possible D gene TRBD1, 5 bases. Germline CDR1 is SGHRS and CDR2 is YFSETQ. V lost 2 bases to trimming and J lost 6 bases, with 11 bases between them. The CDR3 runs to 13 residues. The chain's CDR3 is CASSLRGGDGYTF. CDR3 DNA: TGCGCCAGCAGCTTAAGGGGAGGGGATGGCTACACCTTC.

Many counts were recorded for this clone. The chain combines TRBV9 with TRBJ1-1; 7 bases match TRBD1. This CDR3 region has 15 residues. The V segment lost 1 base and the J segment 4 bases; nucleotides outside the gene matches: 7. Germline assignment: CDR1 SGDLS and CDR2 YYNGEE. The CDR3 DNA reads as TGTGCCAGCAGCGTAATGCAGGGGGGAGGCACTGAAGCTTTCTTT. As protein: CASSVMQGGGTEAFF.

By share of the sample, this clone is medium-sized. CDR3 residues: CASSTRSEPFDEQYF. The CDR3 bases are TGTGCCAGTAGTACCCGTTCGGAGCCTTTCGACGAGCAGTACTTC. This chain links TRBV19 with TRBJ2-7, with D uncertain. There are 15 residues in the CDR3. Trimming left V 4 bases short and J 5 bases short, with 18 bases between. CDR1 is LNHDA, CDR2 SQIVND, per germline (reference sequence).

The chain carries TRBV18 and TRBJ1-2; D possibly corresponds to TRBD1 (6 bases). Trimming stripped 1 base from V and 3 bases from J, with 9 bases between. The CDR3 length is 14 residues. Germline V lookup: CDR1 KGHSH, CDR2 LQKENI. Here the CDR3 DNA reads TGTGCCAGCTCACCACTCGGGGGCGACTATGGCTACACCTTC. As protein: CASSPLGGDYGYTF. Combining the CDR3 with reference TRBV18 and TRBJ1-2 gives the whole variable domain NAGVMQNPRHLVRRRGQEARLRCSPMKGHSHVYWYRQLPEEGLKFMVYLQKENIIDESGMPKERFSAEFPKEGPSILRIQQVVRGDSAAYFCASSPLGGDYGYTFGSGTRLTVV.

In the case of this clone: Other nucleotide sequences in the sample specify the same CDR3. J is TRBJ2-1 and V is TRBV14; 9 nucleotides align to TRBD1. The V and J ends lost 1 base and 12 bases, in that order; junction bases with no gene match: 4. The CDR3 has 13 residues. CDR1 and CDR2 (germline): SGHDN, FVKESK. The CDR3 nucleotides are TGTGCCAGCAGCCAAGCCGGGACAGGGAGGCAGTTCTTC. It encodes CASSQAGTGRQFF.

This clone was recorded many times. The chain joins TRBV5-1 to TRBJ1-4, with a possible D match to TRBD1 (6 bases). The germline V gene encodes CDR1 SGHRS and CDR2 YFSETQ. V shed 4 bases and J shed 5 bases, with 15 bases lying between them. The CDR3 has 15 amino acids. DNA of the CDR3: TGCGCCAGCAGCCGGGGGCCGGCAGGGAATGAAAAACTGTTTTTT. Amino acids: CASSRGPAGNEKLFF.

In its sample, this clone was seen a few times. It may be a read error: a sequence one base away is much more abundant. In nucleotides, the CDR3 is TGTGCCAGTAAGACTAGCTGGGGGTACAATGAGCAGTTCTTC. Its protein product is CASKTSWGYNEQFF. This chain joins TRBV19 and TRBJ2-1, with 7 bases that match TRBD2. The junction had 7 bases not matched to a gene; V was cut back by 7 bases and J by 4 bases. The CDR3 consists of 14 residues. Germline CDR1 LNHDA, CDR2 SQIVND (reference sequence).

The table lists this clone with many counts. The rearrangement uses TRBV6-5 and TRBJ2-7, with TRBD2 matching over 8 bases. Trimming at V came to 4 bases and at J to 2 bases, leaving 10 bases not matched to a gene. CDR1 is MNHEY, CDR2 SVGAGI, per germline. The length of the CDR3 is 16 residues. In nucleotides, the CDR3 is TGTGCCAGCAGTTCCCTGGAGGGGCGGGGGGCCTACGAGCAGTACTTC. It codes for CASSSLEGRGAYEQYF.

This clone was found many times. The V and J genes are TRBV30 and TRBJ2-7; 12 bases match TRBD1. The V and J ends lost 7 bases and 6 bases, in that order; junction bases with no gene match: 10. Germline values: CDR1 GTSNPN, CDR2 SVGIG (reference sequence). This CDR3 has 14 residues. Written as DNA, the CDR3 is TGTGCCTTAATGGGGACAGGGGGCTCCCGCGAGCAGTACTTC. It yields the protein CALMGTGGSREQYF.

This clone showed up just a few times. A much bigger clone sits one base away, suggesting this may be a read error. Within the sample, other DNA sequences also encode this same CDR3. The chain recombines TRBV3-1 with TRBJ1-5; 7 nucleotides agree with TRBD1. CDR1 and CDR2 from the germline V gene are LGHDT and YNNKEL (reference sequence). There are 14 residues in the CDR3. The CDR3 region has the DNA TGTGCCAGCAGCTTTACAGGGGTCAATCAGCCCCAGCACTTT. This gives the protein CASSFTGVNQPQHF.

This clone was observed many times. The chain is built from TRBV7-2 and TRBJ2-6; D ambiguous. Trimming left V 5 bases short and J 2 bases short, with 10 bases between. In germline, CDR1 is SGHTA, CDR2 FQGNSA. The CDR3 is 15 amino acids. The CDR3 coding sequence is TGTGCCAGCAGCGCCCACCAACCTGGGGCCAACGTCCTGACTTTC. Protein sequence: CASSAHQPGANVLTF.

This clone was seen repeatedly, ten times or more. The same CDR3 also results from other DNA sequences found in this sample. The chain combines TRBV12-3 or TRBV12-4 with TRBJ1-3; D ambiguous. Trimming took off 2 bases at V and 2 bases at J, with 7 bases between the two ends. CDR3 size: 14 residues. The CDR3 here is CASSLQPAGNTIYF. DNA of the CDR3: TGTGCCAGCAGTTTACAGCCAGCTGGAAACACCATATATTTT.

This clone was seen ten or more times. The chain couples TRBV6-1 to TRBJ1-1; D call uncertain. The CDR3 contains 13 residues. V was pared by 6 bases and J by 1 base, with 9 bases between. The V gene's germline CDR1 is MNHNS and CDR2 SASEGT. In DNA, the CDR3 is TGTGCCAGCAGCCTACAGAGGAACACTGAAGCTTTCTTT. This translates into CASSLQRNTEAFF.

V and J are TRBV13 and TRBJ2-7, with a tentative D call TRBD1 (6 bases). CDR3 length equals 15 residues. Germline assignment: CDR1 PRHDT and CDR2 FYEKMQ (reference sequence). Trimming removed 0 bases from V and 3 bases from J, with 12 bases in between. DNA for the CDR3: TGTGCCAGCAGCTTAGGAGAAGGGGGATACTACGAGCAGTACTTC. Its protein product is CASSLGEGGYYEQYF.

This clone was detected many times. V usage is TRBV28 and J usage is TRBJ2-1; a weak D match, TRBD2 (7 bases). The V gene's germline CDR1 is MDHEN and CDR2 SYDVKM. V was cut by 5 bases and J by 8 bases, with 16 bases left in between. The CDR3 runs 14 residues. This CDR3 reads CASSAPGGGYEQFF. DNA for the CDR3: TGTGCCAGCAGTGCCCCTGGCGGGGGCTATGAGCAGTTCTTC.